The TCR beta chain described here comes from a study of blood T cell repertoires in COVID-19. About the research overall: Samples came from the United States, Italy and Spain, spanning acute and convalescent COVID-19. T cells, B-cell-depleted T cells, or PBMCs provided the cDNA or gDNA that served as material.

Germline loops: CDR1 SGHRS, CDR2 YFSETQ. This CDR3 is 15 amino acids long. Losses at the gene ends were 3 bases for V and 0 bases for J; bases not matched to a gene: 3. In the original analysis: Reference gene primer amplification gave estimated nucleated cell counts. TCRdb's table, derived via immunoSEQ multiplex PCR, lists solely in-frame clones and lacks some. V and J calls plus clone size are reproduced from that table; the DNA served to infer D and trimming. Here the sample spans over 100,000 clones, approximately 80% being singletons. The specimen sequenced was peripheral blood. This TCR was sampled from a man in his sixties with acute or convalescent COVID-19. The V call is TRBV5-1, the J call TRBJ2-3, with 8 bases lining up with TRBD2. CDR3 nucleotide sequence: TGCGCCAGCAGCTGGGTAGCGGGAAGCACAGATACGCAGTATTTT. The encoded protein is CASSWVAGSTDTQYF.